This is a list of T cell receptor beta chains from one sample in a study of T cell changes during pregnancy in multiple sclerosis. The protocol was immunoSEQ multiplex PCR, while the TCRdb copy is restricted to in-frame clones and leaves out a portion. The data hold tens of thousands of clones, with 75% to 95% observed a single time. The sample consisted of CD8+ T cells from peripheral blood mononuclear cells, taken after pregnancy. The receptors stem from a female donor with multiple sclerosis, enrolled in a pregnancy study. Both conserved end residues are part of each CDR3. The D gene is left open where the match is weak. Some rows have no size entry. The others give once, few or many, or a class for an expanded clone.

>TRBV13|16|NA|NA|TRBJ2-2
TGTGCCAGCAGCCCACAACCCCCAACAGGGACCGGGGAGCTGTTTTTT
CASSPQPPTGTGELFF
>TRBV28|14|TRBD1|once|TRBJ1-4
TGTGCCAGCAGTCCCAGGGGGCTAGGGGAAAAACTGTTTTTT
CASSPRGLGEKLFF
>TRBV11-2|14|NA|NA|TRBJ2-7
TGTGCCAGCAGCGCGGCGGCTAGAGGGATCGAGCAGTACTTC
CASSAAARGIEQYF
>TRBV4-2|13|NA|once|TRBJ2-7
TGTGCCAGCAGCCCCTTCACAGGGAACGAGCAGTACTTC
CASSPFTGNEQYF
>TRBV4-1|17|NA|NA|TRBJ2-7
TGCGCCAGCAGTCTCAAAGCGGAGGGGAAAAGCTCCTACGAGCAGTACTTC
CASSLKAEGKSSYEQYF
>TRBV19|12|NA|few|TRBJ1-6
TGTGCCAGTAGGGCAGGAGGCGCACCCCTCCACTTT
CASRAGGAPLHF
>TRBV19|20|TRBD1|NA|TRBJ1-3
TGTGCCAGTAGCCTATATGGGGGACAGGGCTTGCAACGTTCTGGAAACACCATATATTTT
CASSLYGGQGLQRSGNTIYF
>TRBV5-1|16|TRBD2|NA|TRBJ2-7
TGCGCCAGCAGCTTGGGGGCTAGCGGGAGTTCCTACGAGCAGTACTTC
CASSLGASGSSYEQYF
>TRBV4-2|15|TRBD2|once|TRBJ2-7
TGTGCCAGCAGCCCCGGGACTAGCGGGGCTTACGAGCAGTACTTC
CASSPGTSGAYEQYF
>TRBV19|13|NA|once|TRBJ1-6
TGTGCCAGTAGTATCGAGGCTAATTCACCCCTCCACTTT
CASSIEANSPLHF
>TRBV5-1|15|NA|NA|TRBJ2-7
TGCGCCAGCAGCTTCTGGGGGCGATTAGGAGACGAGCAGTACTTC
CASSFWGRLGDEQYF
>TRBV2|15|NA|many|TRBJ1-1
TGTGCCAGCAGTATGGACAGCCCCATGAACACTGAAGCTTTCTTT
CASSMDSPMNTEAFF
>TRBV5-6|14|NA|few|TRBJ2-5
TGTGCCAGCAGCTTGGACAGGGTTCAGGAGACCCAGTACTTC
CASSLDRVQETQYF
>TRBV7-9|16|TRBD1|NA|TRBJ1-2
TGTGCCAGCAGCTTAAGGGACAGGGGGCGCGACTATGGCTACACCTTC
CASSLRDRGRDYGYTF
>TRBV9|12|TRBD1|NA|TRBJ2-7
TGTGCCAGCAGCCCGACAGGGTACGAGCAGTACTTC
CASSPTGYEQYF
>TRBV4-1|15|NA|NA|TRBJ2-7
TGCGCCAGCAGCCAACGAAGGGGCGGATCCTACGAGCAGTACTTC
CASSQRRGGSYEQYF
>TRBV6-6|15|TRBD1|NA|TRBJ2-7
TGTGCCAGCAGTGTCCTCAAGACAGGGCTGAACGAGCAGTACTTC
CASSVLKTGLNEQYF
>TRBV5-5|16|TRBD2|NA|TRBJ2-7
TGTGCCAGCAGCTTATTACTAGCGGGAGGGCCGTACGAGCAGTACTTC
CASSLLLAGGPYEQYF
>TRBV29-1|12|NA|NA|TRBJ2-7
TGCAGCGTTGAAGGTGAGACCTACGAGCAGTACTTC
CSVEGETYEQYF
>TRBV2|13|TRBD1|NA|TRBJ2-7
TGTGCCAGCAGCGAAGCACAGGGGGGAGAGCAGTACTTC
CASSEAQGGEQYF
>TRBV28|14|NA|NA|TRBJ2-7
TGTGCCAGCAGTTACTCTGCGGGCCCCTACGAGCAGTACTTC
CASSYSAGPYEQYF
>TRBV27|14|NA|NA|TRBJ1-1
TGTGCCAGCAGTCTTAATCCTCCCCTCACTGAAGCTTTCTTT
CASSLNPPLTEAFF
>TRBV5-1|15|TRBD1|NA|TRBJ2-5
TGCGCCAGCAGCGGGACGACAGGGGCGCAAGAGACCCAGTACTTC
CASSGTTGAQETQYF